Presented here are 14 T cell receptor beta chains from one specimen sequenced in a study of T cells in Graves' hyperthyroidism and ophthalmopathy. Template material for amplifying TCR beta CDR3 regions consisted of RNA transcripts. With the HTBI primer set, the TCR CDR3 went through a first round of RT-PCR. TCRdb reanalysed the multiplex PCR reads using MiXCR and keeps one entry per CDR3 protein. The table has 300,000 to 450,000 distinct CDR3 sequences, about a sixth seen once. Source material: blood. These receptors came from a woman in her 30s with Graves' hyperthyroidism that later progressed to Graves' ophthalmopathy.

The chain carries TRBV5-4 and TRBJ2-5, with 7 bases identical to TRBD1. Unmatched junction bases numbered 6, after V lost 3 bases and J lost 1 base. The CDR3 covers 15 residues. Germline CDR1 SGHNT, CDR2 YYREEE (reference sequence). The CDR3, as DNA: TGTGCCAGCAGCTACCGGGACAGATCCCAAGAGACCCAGTACTTC. It translates to CASSYRDRSQETQYF.

The genes are TRBV4-1 and TRBJ2-6; unclear D gene. This CDR3 contains 17 residues. V was trimmed by 1 base and J by 0 bases, leaving 10 bases between them. The V gene's germline CDR1 is MGHRA and CDR2 YSYEKL. CDR3 sequence: CASSQAMLGSGANVLTF. CDR3 in DNA: TGCGCCAGCAGCCAAGCGATGCTCGGCTCTGGGGCCAACGTCCTGACTTTC.

This clonotype was detected many times. The V and J genes are TRBV28 and TRBJ1-1; D is ambiguous. V was shortened by 6 bases and J by 5 bases, with 13 bases between the two germline ends. Germline V gene sequence: CDR1 MDHEN, CDR2 SYDVKM. CDR3 length: 13 residues. The CDR3 nucleotides read TGTGCCAGCAGCCCCCTAGAGGAGACTGAAGCTTTCTTT. Encoded protein: CASSPLEETEAFF.

Ten or more counts support this clonotype. The chain recombines TRBV3-1 with TRBJ2-1; the match to TRBD2 covers 7 bases. V shed 4 bases, J shed 7 bases, and the junction held 7 bases outside the gene matches. The germline gives CDR1 LGHDT, CDR2 YNNKEL (reference sequence). This CDR3 spans 14 amino acids. CDR3 residues: CASSRISGGNEQFF. The DNA for the CDR3 is TGTGCCAGCAGCCGAATATCGGGAGGAAATGAGCAGTTCTTC.

This clonotype was seen at least ten times. The rearrangement links TRBV29-1 to TRBJ2-3; no clear D gene. The germline V gene has CDR1 SQVTM and CDR2 ANQGSEA. The CDR3 is made up of 13 amino acids. V lost 4 bases and J lost 1, with 9 bases in between. CDR3 protein: CSVVGGGTDTQYF. The DNA of the CDR3 is TGCAGCGTTGTTGGTGGGGGCACAGATACGCAGTATTTT.

This clonotype occurred a few times. The V gene is TRBV28, the J gene TRBJ1-1; D unresolved. This CDR3 is built from 15 residues. Germline CDR1 and CDR2: MDHEN and SYDVKM. V was cut by 1 base and J by 3 bases, with 12 bases left in between. The CDR3 spells CASSLFSGGDTEAFF. In DNA, the CDR3 is TGTGCCAGCAGTTTATTCAGTGGAGGCGACACTGAAGCTTTCTTT.

The chain recombines TRBV7-6 with TRBJ2-2; 12 bases agree with TRBD2. The germline gives CDR1 SGHVS, CDR2 FNYEAQ. Losses at the gene ends were 1 base for V and 4 bases for J; bases not matched to a gene: 4. The CDR3 covers 17 residues. Here the CDR3 reads CASSLDLAGGPTGELFF. CDR3 nucleotides: TGTGCCAGCAGCTTAGACCTAGCGGGAGGGCCCACCGGGGAGCTGTTTTTT.

This rearrangement joins TRBV2 to TRBJ2-5; D could derive from TRBD1 or TRBD2 (6 bases each). Germline CDR1 and CDR2: SNHLY and FYNNEI. This CDR3 is built from 12 residues. Trimming removed 2 bases from V and 14 bases from J, with 15 bases in between. For the CDR3, the DNA is TGTGCCAGCAGTGAACGGGGGCAGGGGAAATACTTC. Its translation is CASSERGQGKYF.

Note on this clonotype: Just one base apart from a much larger clone, this may be a read error. The chain recombines TRBV7-2 with TRBJ2-7; TRBD1 agrees at 9 bases. CDR1 and CDR2 (germline): SGHTA, FQGNSA. J gave up 3 bases and V 5 bases, and 11 bases lay outside the gene matches. The CDR3 has 16 residues. The CDR3 DNA follows: TGTGCCAGCAGCACTGGACAGGGGCGCCTTCACTACGAGCAGTACTTC. Translated, it gives CASSTGQGRLHYEQYF.

This clonotype was seen many times. V is TRBV20-1 and J is TRBJ2-7; D uncertain. Deletions cut 1 base from V and 3 bases from J, with 10 bases between. This CDR3 contains 13 residues. The germline V gene has CDR1 DFQATT and CDR2 SNEGSKA (reference sequence). CDR3 sequence: CSARVPRLYEQYF. The CDR3 DNA reads TGCAGTGCTAGAGTGCCTAGGCTCTACGAGCAGTACTTC.

The sample holds many counts of this clonotype. The chain uses TRBV15 and TRBJ1-2, with TRBD1 as a possible D gene (5 bases). The CDR3 has 16 residues. CDR1 and CDR2 (germline): LNHNV, YYDKDF (reference sequence). V gave up 0 bases and J gave up 2 bases, with 13 bases separating them. CDR3 amino acids: CATSRDLVSGNYGYTF. CDR3 nucleotides: TGTGCCACCAGCAGAGATCTAGTTTCAGGGAACTATGGCTACACCTTC.

This clonotype was found many times. The rearrangement uses TRBV19 and TRBJ2-7, with a weak D call TRBD1 (6 bases). The CDR3 runs 14 residues. Trimming removed 6 bases at V and 0 bases at J, with 12 bases between. The V gene's germline CDR1 is LNHDA and CDR2 SQIVND (reference sequence). The chain's CDR3 is CASSHGDNSYEQYF. CDR3 in DNA: TGTGCCAGTAGCCACGGGGACAACTCCTACGAGCAGTACTTC. The entire variable domain, with the rest obtained from reference TRBV19 and TRBJ2-7, is as follows: DGGITQSPKYLFRKEGQNVTLSCEQNLNHDAMYWYRQDPGQGLRLIYYSQIVNDFQKGDIAEGYSVSREKKESFPLTVTSAQKNPTAFYLCASSHGDNSYEQYFGPGTRLTVT.

A note on this clonotype: This may arise from a read error, as a much more abundant clone is one base away. The chain couples TRBV11-2 to TRBJ2-7; possibly TRBD2 for D (6 bases). CDR1 and CDR2 (germline): SGHAT, FQNNGV. The CDR3 consists of 16 residues. V was clipped by 1 base and J by 4 bases, with 17 bases between them. Written as DNA, the CDR3 is TGTGCCAGCAGCTTAGGTGACGGGGGAATCCGGTACGAGCAGTACTTC. Protein product: CASSLGDGGIRYEQYF.

The J gene is TRBJ2-7, the V gene TRBV6-5; possibly TRBD2 for D (7 bases). The CDR3 covers 16 residues. V lost 0 bases and J 1 base, leaving 13 bases between the germline ends. Looked up from germline, CDR1 is MNHEY and CDR2 is SVGAGI. The CDR3 region has the DNA TGTGCCAGCAGTTACTCCGGCGGGGGCGAATCCTACGAGCAGTACTTC. Amino acid sequence: CASSYSGGGESYEQYF.